This T cell receptor beta chain was sequenced in a study of OX40 agonist ivuxolimab in advanced cancers. General study points: At 0.1 to 3.0 mg/kg, clonal expansion of CD4+ and CD8+ blood T cells had occurred by week 6.

The repertoire was sequenced with immunoSEQ multiplex PCR; TCRdb's copy has only in-frame clones and lacks some. The table lists nearly 65,000 clones, about nine tenths of them singletons, with 4.2% in the top ten. This CDR3 has 18 residues. Concerning this clone itself: Antigen specificity is unknown.

This chain uses TRBV12-2 with TRBJ1-1. TRBV12-2 has pseudogene status. The receptor was derived from an adult with an advanced solid tumor such as melanoma, head and neck, liver or kidney cancer. The material sequenced was CD4+ or CD8+ T cells sorted from blood, taken in a trial of the OX40 agonist ivuxolimab. This CDR3 reads CASRCVKPGQRDFVEAFF. The CDR3 coding sequence is TGTGCAAGTCGCTGTGTGAAACCGGGACAGCGGGATTTCGTTGAAGCTTTCTTT.